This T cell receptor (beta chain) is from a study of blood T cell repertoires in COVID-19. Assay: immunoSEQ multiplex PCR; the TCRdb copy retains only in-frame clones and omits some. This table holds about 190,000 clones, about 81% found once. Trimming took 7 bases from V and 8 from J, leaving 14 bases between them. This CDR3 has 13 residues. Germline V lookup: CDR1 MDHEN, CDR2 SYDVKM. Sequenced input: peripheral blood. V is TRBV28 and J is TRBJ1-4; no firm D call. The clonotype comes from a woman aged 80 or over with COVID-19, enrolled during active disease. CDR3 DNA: TGTGCCAGCACCCCTGGGCCTGGCGAAAAACTGTTTTTT. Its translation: CASTPGPGEKLFF.